This T cell receptor (beta chain) comes out of a study of blood T cells in healthy people across ages. Sample-barcoded 5' priming and a J-beta primer mix drove a second PCR of roughly 7 to 11 cycles. TCRdb analysed the 5' RACE reads with MiXCR anew, one entry per CDR3 protein. The sample has about 570,000 distinct CDR3 sequences; about 26% are singletons. The sequencing input was blood. The origin of this receptor is a woman aged 70-85 years in good health.

CDR3 coding DNA: TGCAGCGTCACACGACAGGAATACACCGGGGAGCTGTTTTTT. It codes for CSVTRQEYTGELFF. The J gene is TRBJ2-2, the V gene TRBV29-1; possible D gene TRBD1, 6 bases. Germline V lookup: CDR1 SQVTM, CDR2 ANQGSEA. This CDR3 is 14 amino acids long. The germline V and J ends were trimmed by 6 bases and 3 bases, with 14 bases remaining between them.